This T cell receptor beta chain emerged from a study of T cell responses to AZD1222 COVID-19 vaccine. Broader study findings: Reportedly, nearly half of unique spike TCRs recognized epitopes outside B.1.351/B.1.1.7 mutations. White British people made up most donors, females outnumbered males, and clonal diversity was possibly underestimated. Baseline seropositivity occurred in only a handful of AZD1222 recipients.

Losses at the gene ends were 1 base for V and 1 base for J; bases not matched to a gene: 4. The CDR3 length is 15 residues. The germline gives CDR1 SGDLS, CDR2 YYNGEE. TCRdb's copy holds only in-frame clones and misses some; the assay was immunoSEQ multiplex PCR. Of roughly 150,000 clones detected, almost 90% appear once; the ten largest clones hold 1.5% to 2%. Note on this clone: Its target is not known.

The chain employs TRBV9 and TRBJ2-5; TRBD2 matches 7 bases. The TCR comes from an adult who received the AZD1222 COVID-19 vaccine. Here the sequenced sample was peripheral blood, taken 28 days after the second AZD1222 dose. CDR3 in amino acids: CASSVIASGQETQYF. The CDR3 DNA reads TGTGCCAGCAGCGTAATCGCTAGCGGCCAAGAGACCCAGTACTTC.